One T cell receptor (beta chain) is described in this entry. The data stem from a study of T cell changes during pregnancy in multiple sclerosis. Only in-frame clones appear in the TCRdb table, and some are missing; sequencing was by immunoSEQ multiplex PCR. The sample records 45,000 to 50,000 clones, about 90% being singletons. Germline CDR1 is SGHTA and CDR2 is FQGNSA. This CDR3 has 14 residues. With 2 bases removed from V and 3 bases from J, the gap between germline ends came to 7 bases. The chain has TRBV7-2 and TRBJ2-2, with D possibly matching TRBD1 (6 bases). This TCR came from a female donor in good health, enrolled as a control in a pregnancy study. The sequences come from CD4+ T cells from peripheral blood mononuclear cells, collected in the second trimester of pregnancy. CDR3 sequence: CASSLRTDTGELFF. CDR3 nucleotide sequence: TGTGCCAGCAGCTTAAGGACAGACACCGGGGAGCTGTTTTTT.